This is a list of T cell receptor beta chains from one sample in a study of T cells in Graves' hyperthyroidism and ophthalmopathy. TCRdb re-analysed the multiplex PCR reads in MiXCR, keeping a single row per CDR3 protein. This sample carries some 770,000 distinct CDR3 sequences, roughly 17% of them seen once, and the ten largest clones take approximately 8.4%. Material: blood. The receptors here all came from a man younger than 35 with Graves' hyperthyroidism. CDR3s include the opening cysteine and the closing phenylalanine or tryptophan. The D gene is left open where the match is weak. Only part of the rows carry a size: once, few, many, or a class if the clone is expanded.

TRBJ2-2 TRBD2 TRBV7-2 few TGTGCCAGCAGCTCGGGGACTAGCGGATTGAACACCGGGGAGCTGTTTTTT CASSSGTSGLNTGELFF
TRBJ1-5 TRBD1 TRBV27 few TGTGCCAGCAGTCTCTACCCACAGGGGGGCAATCAGCCCCAGCATTTT CASSLYPQGGNQPQHF
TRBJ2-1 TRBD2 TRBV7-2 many TGTGCCAGCAGCGAGACTAGCGGAGGAGGGAAGGAGCAGTTCTTC CASSETSGGGKEQFF
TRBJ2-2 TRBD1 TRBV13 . TGTGCCAGCAGCCTGAACCCGACAGGGGCGGTCGGGGAGCTGTTTTTT CASSLNPTGAVGELFF
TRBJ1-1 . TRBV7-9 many TGTGCCAGCAGCCCTGGGACCTTCTCGTCTGAAGCTTTCTTT CASSPGTFSSEAFF
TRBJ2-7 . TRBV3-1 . TGTGCCAGCAGCCAAGAAGTGCGGGCCCGCTACGAGCAGTACTTC CASSQEVRARYEQYF
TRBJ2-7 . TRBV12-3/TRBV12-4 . TGTGCCAGCAGCCCAGGGACTGGCGACGAGCAGTACTTC CASSPGTGDEQYF
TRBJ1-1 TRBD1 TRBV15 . TGTGCCACCAGCAGTGACAGGGGTGGGAACACTGAAGCTTTCTTT CATSSDRGGNTEAFF
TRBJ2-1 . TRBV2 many TGTGCCAGCAGGGAGATAGGCCTAAACAATGAGCAGTTCTTC CASREIGLNNEQFF
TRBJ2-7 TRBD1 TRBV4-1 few TGCGCCAGCAGCCAAGAGGGGACAGGATTCTACGAGCAGTACTTC CASSQEGTGFYEQYF
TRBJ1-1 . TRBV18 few TGTGCCAGCTCACCAGTCAGCACTCTCACTGAAGCTTTCTTT CASSPVSTLTEAFF
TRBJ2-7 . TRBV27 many TGTGCCAGTAATGAAGACACGGCCTACGAGCAGTACTTC CASNEDTAYEQYF
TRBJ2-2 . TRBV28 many TGTGCCAGCAGTTTAGCCGGGACAATGAACACCGGGGAGCTGTTTTTT CASSLAGTMNTGELFF
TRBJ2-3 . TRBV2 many TGTGCCAGCAGTCATACCCGCGGTTGGACGGTCCCTAGAGGAGATACGCAGTATTTT CASSHTRGWTVPRGDTQYF
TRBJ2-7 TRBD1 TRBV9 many TGTGCCAGCAGACCACAGGGGATACACTCCTACGAGCAGTACTTC CASRPQGIHSYEQYF
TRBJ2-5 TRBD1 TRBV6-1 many TGTGCCAGCAGGAACACAGGGGGTGAGACCCAGTACTTC CASRNTGGETQYF
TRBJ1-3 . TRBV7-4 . TGTGCCAGCAGCTCTAGAGACCGGGATCTTACTGGAAACACCATATATTTT CASSSRDRDLTGNTIYF
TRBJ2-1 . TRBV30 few TGTGCCTGGAGTGCAAATCGGTTTAGCTCCTACAATGAGCAGTTCTTC CAWSANRFSSYNEQFF
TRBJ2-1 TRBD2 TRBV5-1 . TGCGCCAGCAGCGGAACTAGCGGTCCCTACAATGAGCAGTTCTTC CASSGTSGPYNEQFF
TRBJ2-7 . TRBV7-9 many TGTGCCAGCAGCTTAGGAGGGGAAGGCCTCCGCGAGCAGTACTTC CASSLGGEGLREQYF
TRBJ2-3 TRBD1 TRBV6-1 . TGTGCCAACAGCCGACAGGGCAGCACAGATACGCAGTATTTT CANSRQGSTDTQYF
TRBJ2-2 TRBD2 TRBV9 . TGTGCCAGCAGCCCCCCGGGACTAGCCAGCGTCACCGGGGAGCTGTTTTTT CASSPPGLASVTGELFF
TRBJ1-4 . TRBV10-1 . TGCGCCAGCAGTGATTGGGCTGGGGATGAAAAACTGTTTTTT CASSDWAGDEKLFF
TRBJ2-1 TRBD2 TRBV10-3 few TGTGCCATCAGTGAAGTGACTAGCGGATACAATGAGCAGTTCTTC CAISEVTSGYNEQFF
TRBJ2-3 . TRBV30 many TGTGCCTGGAGTTTCGTAGCACAAGATACGCAGTATTTT CAWSFVAQDTQYF
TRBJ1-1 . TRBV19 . TGTGCCAGTAGTCCAATACAGGGGAACACTGAAGCTTTCTTT CASSPIQGNTEAFF
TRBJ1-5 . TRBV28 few TGTGCCAGCAGTTTATTGGGCTACAGTAGCAATCAGCCCCAGCATTTT CASSLLGYSSNQPQHF
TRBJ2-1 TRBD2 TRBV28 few TGTGCCAGCAGTTGGGGGGGACGGAGCAATGAGCAGTTCTTC CASSWGGRSNEQFF
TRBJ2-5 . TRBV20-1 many TGCAGTGCCAACCGACAGAGTGTACAAGAGACCCAGTACTTC CSANRQSVQETQYF
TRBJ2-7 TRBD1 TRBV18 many TGTGCCAGCTCCCTTTCCGGGACAGAGGGGATATCCTACGAGCAGTACTTC CASSLSGTEGISYEQYF
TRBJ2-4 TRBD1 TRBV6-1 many TGTGCCAGCAGTGGGACAGGTTTTAGCAAAAACATTCAGTACTTC CASSGTGFSKNIQYF
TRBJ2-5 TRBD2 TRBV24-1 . TGTGCCACCAGTGTCACTAGCGGATCGTACCAAGAGACCCAGTACTTC CATSVTSGSYQETQYF
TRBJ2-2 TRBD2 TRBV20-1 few TGCAGTGCTAGAGTCGCGGGAGGGCCCGGGGAGCTGTTTTTT CSARVAGGPGELFF
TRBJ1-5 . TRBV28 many TGTGCCAGCAGTCCGGGGGATGGCAATCAGCCCCAGCATTTT CASSPGDGNQPQHF
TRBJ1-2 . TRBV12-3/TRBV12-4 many TGTGCCAGCAGCGGACAGCCTCTCTATGGCTACACCTTC CASSGQPLYGYTF
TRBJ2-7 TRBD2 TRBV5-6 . TGTGCCAGCAGCTTGGGCCTAGCGGGAGCCGAGCAGCACTTC CASSLGLAGAEQHF
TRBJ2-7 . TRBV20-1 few TGCAGTGCTACCCCCGGAGCGGCAAGCTCCTACGAGCAGTACTTC CSATPGAASSYEQYF
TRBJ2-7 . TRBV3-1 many TGTGCCAGCAGCCAATTATATCTGGGGAGCTCCTACGAGCAGTACTTC CASSQLYLGSSYEQYF
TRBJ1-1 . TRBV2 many TGTGCCAGCAGTGTTGAGATGGAAGCTTTCTTT CASSVEMEAFF
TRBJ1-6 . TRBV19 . TGTGCCAGTAAGGGGAGCCATACCCTCCCTAATTCACCCCTCCACTTT CASKGSHTLPNSPLHF
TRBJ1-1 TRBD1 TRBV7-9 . TGTGCCAGCAGCCGACAGGGGCCAACTCACCGGGGTACCTCTGAAGCTTTCTTT CASSRQGPTHRGTSEAFF
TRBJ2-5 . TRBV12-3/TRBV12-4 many TGTGCCAGCAGTTCCCGGGGCAGGGACGAAGAGACCCAGTACTTC CASSSRGRDEETQYF
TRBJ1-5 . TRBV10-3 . TGTGCCATCAGTGAGCCAGGGTTAGGAGATCAGCCCCAGCATTTT CAISEPGLGDQPQHF
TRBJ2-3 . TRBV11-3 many TGTGCCAGCAGCTTCGAGGAGTTAGATACGCAGTATTTT CASSFEELDTQYF
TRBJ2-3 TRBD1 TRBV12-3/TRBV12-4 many TGTGCCAGCCTCGACAGGGGGAACACAGATACGCAGTATTTT CASLDRGNTDTQYF
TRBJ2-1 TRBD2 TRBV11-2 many TGTGCCAGCAGCTTTGGGACTAGCGGCACTTACAATGAGCAGTTCTTC CASSFGTSGTYNEQFF
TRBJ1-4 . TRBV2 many TGTGCCAGCAAACCAGAGGCAACTAATGAAAAACTGTTTTTT CASKPEATNEKLFF
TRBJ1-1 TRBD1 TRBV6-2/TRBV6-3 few TGTGCCAGCAGTACTACAGGGGGCAGGACTGAAGCTTTCTTT CASSTTGGRTEAFF
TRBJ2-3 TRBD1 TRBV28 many TGTGCCAGCAGTTTCAATGCCGGGACAGGAATGACAGATACGCAGTATTTT CASSFNAGTGMTDTQYF
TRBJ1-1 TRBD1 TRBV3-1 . TGTGCCAGCAGCTTGCGGGACAGGGTGGCTGAAGCTTTCTTT CASSLRDRVAEAFF
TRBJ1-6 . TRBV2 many TGTGCCAGCAAAGGGGAGGCAGGCTCACCCCTCCACTTT CASKGEAGSPLHF
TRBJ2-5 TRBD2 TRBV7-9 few TGTGCCAGCAGCCCTAAGGGGCGACTAGCGCGACGGGAGACCCAGTACTTC CASSPKGRLARRETQYF
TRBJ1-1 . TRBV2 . TGTGCCAGCCAAGGACCCGTGAACACTGAAGCTTTCTTT CASQGPVNTEAFF
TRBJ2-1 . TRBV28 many TGTGCCAGCAGTTTATATCGGAGCAATGAGCAGTTCTTC CASSLYRSNEQFF
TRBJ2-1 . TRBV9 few TGTGCCAGCAGCGCCTACGACGGGTACAATGAGCAGTTCTTC CASSAYDGYNEQFF
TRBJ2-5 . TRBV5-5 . TGTGCCAGCATCAACAGTCGAGGTGGGGAGACCCAGTACTTC CASINSRGGETQYF
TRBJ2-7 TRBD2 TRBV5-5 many TGTGCCAGCAGCTCCAGCGGACTAGCGGGAGCCTACGAGCAGTACTTC CASSSSGLAGAYEQYF
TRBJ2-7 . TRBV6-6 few TGTGCCAGCAGTTACTCGGGACGCGGAGACTACGAGCAGTACTTC CASSYSGRGDYEQYF
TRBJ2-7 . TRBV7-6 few TGTGCCAGCAGCAGATACCGGGACATCCGAGCCTACGAGCAGTACTTC CASSRYRDIRAYEQYF